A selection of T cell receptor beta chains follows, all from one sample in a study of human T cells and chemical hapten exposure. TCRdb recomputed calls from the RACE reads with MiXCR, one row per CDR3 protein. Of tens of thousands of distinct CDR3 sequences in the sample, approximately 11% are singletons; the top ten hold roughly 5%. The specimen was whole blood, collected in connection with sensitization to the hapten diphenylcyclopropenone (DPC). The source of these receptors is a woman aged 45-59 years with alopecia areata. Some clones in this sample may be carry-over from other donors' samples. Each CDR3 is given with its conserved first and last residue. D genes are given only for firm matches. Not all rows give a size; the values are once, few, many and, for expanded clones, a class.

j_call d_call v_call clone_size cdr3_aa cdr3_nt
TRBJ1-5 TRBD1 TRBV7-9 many CASSPRQGNQPQHF TGTGCCAGCAGCCCGCGACAGGGAAATCAGCCCCAGCATTTT
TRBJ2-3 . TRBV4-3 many CASSRYVVTDTQYF TGCGCCAGCAGCCGCTACGTAGTCACAGATACGCAGTATTTT
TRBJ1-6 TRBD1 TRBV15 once CATSRVSGTAGFSYNSPLHF TGTGCCACCAGCAGAGTATCCGGGACAGCGGGTTTCTCCTATAATTCACCCCTCCACTTT
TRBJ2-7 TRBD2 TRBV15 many CATSRDLGTTAYEQYF TGTGCCACCAGCAGAGATCTTGGGACTACCGCCTACGAGCAGTACTTC
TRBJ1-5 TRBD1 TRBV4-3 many CASSQDRVQPQHF TGCGCCAGCAGCCAGGACAGGGTTCAGCCCCAGCATTTT
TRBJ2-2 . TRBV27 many CASSSGLGAGELFF TGTGCCAGCAGTTCGGGACTTGGGGCCGGGGAGCTGTTTTTT
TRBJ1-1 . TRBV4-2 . CASGASGQFAFF TGTGCCAGCGGGGCTTCGGGCCAGTTCGCTTTCTTT
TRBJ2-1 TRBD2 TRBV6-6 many CASSPGGAEQFF TGTGCCAGCAGTCCCGGGGGGGCGGAGCAGTTCTTC
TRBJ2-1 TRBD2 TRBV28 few CASTPGLASYNEQFF TGTGCCAGCACCCCGGGACTAGCTTCCTACAATGAGCAGTTCTTC
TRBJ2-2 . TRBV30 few CAWSVRWGAGTTGELFF TGTGCCTGGAGTGTACGGTGGGGGGCTGGAACCACCGGGGAGCTGTTTTTT
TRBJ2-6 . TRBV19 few CASTSRGQASGANVLTF TGTGCCAGTACCTCACGAGGCCAGGCTTCTGGGGCCAACGTCCTGACTTTC
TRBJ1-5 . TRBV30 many CAWKAELASNQPQHF TGTGCCTGGAAGGCGGAATTGGCGAGCAATCAGCCCCAGCATTTT
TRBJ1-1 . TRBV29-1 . CSVEVGFALTSTEAFF TGCAGCGTTGAAGTGGGGTTCGCTCTTACTTCTACTGAAGCTTTCTTT
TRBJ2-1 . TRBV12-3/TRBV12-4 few CASSRGTPYNEQFF TGTGCCAGCAGCCGTGGGACACCGTACAATGAGCAGTTCTTC
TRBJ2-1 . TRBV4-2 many CASSQEVDPENEQFF TGTGCCAGCAGCCAAGAAGTTGACCCGGAGAATGAGCAGTTCTTC
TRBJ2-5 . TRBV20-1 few CSAPRGPKNQETQYF TGCAGTGCTCCCCGGGGCCCGAAAAACCAAGAGACCCAGTACTTC
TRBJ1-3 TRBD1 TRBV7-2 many CASSKWGQGSSGNTIYF TGTGCCAGCAGCAAGTGGGGACAGGGGAGCTCTGGAAACACCATATATTTT
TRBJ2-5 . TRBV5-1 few CASSLEGLQETQYF TGCGCCAGCAGCTTGGAGGGGCTCCAAGAGACCCAGTACTTC
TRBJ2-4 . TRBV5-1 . CASSMAQGENIQYF TGCGCCAGCAGCATGGCACAGGGCGAAAACATTCAGTACTTC
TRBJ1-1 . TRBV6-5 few CASSPRRGGINSYTEAFF TGTGCCAGCAGTCCCCGGAGGGGGGGGATAAATTCGTACACTGAAGCTTTCTTT
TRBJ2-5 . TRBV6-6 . CACRGQETQYF TGTGCCTGCAGGGGCCAAGAGACCCAGTACTTC
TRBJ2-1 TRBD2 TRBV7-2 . CASSLVSPHASGRAEQFF TGTGCCAGCAGCTTAGTTAGTCCCCACGCTAGCGGGAGGGCCGAGCAGTTCTTC
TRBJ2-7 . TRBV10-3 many CAIARLSNEQYF TGTGCCATCGCCAGACTGTCTAACGAGCAGTACTTC
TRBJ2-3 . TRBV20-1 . CSARDSRTDTQYF TGCAGTGCTAGAGATAGCCGCACAGATACGCAGTATTTT
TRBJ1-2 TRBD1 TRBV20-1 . CSARYDRGEDYGYTF TGCAGTGCTAGATACGACAGGGGGGAAGACTATGGCTACACCTTC
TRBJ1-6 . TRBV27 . CASSLSRGSYNSPLHF TGTGCCAGCAGTTTATCGCGGGGTTCCTATAATTCACCCCTCCACTTT
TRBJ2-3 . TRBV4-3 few CASSQARSARSTDTQYF TGCGCCAGCAGCCAAGCGAGGTCCGCCCGAAGCACAGATACGCAGTATTTT
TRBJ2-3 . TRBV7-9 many CASSLMRADTQYF TGTGCCAGCAGCTTAATGCGGGCCGATACGCAGTATTTT
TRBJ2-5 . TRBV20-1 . CSARKGEIGGQETQYF TGCAGTGCTAGAAAAGGGGAGATTGGAGGCCAAGAGACCCAGTACTTC
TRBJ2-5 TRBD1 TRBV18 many CASSTTGLSETQYF TGTGCCAGCTCGACGACAGGGCTCAGTGAGACCCAGTACTTC
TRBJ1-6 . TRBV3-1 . CASSQGGPSNSPLHF TGTGCCAGCAGCCAAGGGGGACCGTCTAATTCACCCCTCCACTTT
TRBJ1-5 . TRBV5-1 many CASGYVGGFQPQHF TGCGCCAGCGGTTACGTAGGGGGGTTTCAGCCCCAGCATTTT
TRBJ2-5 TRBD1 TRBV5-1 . CASSTGQGGSQYF TGCGCCAGCAGCACCGGACAGGGGGGCTCCCAGTACTTC
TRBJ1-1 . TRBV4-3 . CASRHSTGSEAFF TGCGCCAGCAGACACTCAACAGGGAGTGAAGCTTTCTTT
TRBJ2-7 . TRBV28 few CASRQRSGEQYF TGTGCCAGCAGGCAAAGATCCGGGGAGCAGTACTTC